This TCR beta chain was sequenced in a study of cytomegalovirus exposure and HLA in healthy donors. Study results and limitations: For most TCR sequences rarity was the rule, although some public TCRs occurred in many donors. Presence/absence analysis assumed near-uniform sequencing depth across donors.

Germline V gives CDR1 MDHEN, CDR2 SYDVKM. CDR3 length: 14 amino acids. V lost 8 bases and J lost 0, with 11 bases in between. A remark on this clone: The antigen remains undetermined.

The study ran its PCR with 60 Vbeta and 13 Jbeta primers. Assay used: immunoSEQ multiplex PCR; TCRdb lists only in-frame clones, some missing. The sample has 130,000 or so clones, around four fifths seen once; the top ten hold over 1.3%. The chain links TRBV28 to TRBJ1-3; D call uncertain. Material for sequencing was PBMCs. The source of this sequence is a woman aged 40 to 50 in good health and CMV-seronegative. The CDR3 loop is CASGGFYSGNTIYF. The DNA of the CDR3 is TGTGCCAGCGGCGGGTTCTACTCTGGAAACACCATATATTTT.